This T cell receptor beta chain was captured by sequencing in a study of tumor-infiltrating lymphocytes in primary liver carcinoma. Study in general: The study enrolled male and female patients aged 30 to 69 years.

Each 20-30 mg portion of unsorted bulk tissue served as the source for co-extraction of RNA and DNA. Chronic HBV infection was present, with no prior treatment. TCR beta cDNA was reverse-transcribed from about 0.45 ug of total RNA. The reaction used a constant-region primer and ProtoScript II reverse transcriptase. ARM-PCR was slightly modified, and three nested multiplex PCR rounds with it gave rise to the TCR beta libraries. The first two PCR rounds used TRBV1-TRBV30 primers with a Cbeta primer, nine to ten cycles each. TCRdb reprocessed the multiplex PCR reads with MiXCR, giving one entry per CDR3 protein. The table has some 30,000 distinct CDR3 sequences, approximately 71% seen once. In the case of this clonotype: One end of the junction varies from germline; a read error may be responsible.

In germline, CDR1 is LGHNA, CDR2 YSLEER. CDR3 length: 18 residues. Sequences were obtained from liver tumor tissue from sampling region 3. Noted subset: tumor region T3, left-lateral pole. This TCR was recovered from a woman aged 25-40 years with primary liver carcinoma and hepatitis B virus infection. The chain carries TRBV4-3 and TRBJ2-7; TRBD2 aligns across 7 bases. Here the CDR3 DNA reads TGCGCCAGCAGCCAAGCTGTGACGGGGGGTTACATCAGCTACGGGCAGTACTTC. Protein: CASSQAVTGGYISYGQYF.